This T cell receptor (beta chain) was identified during a study of tumor and adjacent non-tumor tissue in lung cancer. The CDR3 runs to 14 residues. Germline V CDR1 and CDR2: DFQATT, SNEGSKA (reference sequence). In its sample, this clonotype was seen a few times. A junction boundary mismatches the germline segment, possibly from a read error. RNA was extracted from bulk tissue without any cell sorting. Three rounds of nested PCR, following a modified ARM-PCR protocol, produced the TCRbeta library. MiXCR was run by TCRdb on the multiplex PCR reads, yielding one entry per CDR3 protein. The sample lists more than 75,000 distinct CDR3 sequences, 65% to 90% seen once, with about an eighth in the top ten.

The sample comprised lung tumor tissue. The TCR was taken from a woman aged 50 to 60 with non-small cell lung cancer. The chain employs TRBV20-1 and TRBJ2-7; 7 nucleotides match TRBD1. In DNA, the CDR3 is TGCAGTGCTAAAACACAGGGGCCCGGGTACGAGCAGTATTTC. This sequence encodes CSAKTQGPGYEQYF.